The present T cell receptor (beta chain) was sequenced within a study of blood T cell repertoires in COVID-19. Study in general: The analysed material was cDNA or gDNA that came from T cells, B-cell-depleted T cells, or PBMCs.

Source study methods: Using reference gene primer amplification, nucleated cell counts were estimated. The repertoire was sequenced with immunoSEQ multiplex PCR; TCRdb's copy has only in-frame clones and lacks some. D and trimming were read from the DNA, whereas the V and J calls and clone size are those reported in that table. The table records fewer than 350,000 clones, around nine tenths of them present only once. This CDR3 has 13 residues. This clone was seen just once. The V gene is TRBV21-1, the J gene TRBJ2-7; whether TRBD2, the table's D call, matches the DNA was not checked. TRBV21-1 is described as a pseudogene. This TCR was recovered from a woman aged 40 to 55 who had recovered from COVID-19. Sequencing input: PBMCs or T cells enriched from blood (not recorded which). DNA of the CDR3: TGTGCCAGCAGCAATCCTAGTCGGTACGAGCAGTACTTC. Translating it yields CASSNPSRYEQYF.